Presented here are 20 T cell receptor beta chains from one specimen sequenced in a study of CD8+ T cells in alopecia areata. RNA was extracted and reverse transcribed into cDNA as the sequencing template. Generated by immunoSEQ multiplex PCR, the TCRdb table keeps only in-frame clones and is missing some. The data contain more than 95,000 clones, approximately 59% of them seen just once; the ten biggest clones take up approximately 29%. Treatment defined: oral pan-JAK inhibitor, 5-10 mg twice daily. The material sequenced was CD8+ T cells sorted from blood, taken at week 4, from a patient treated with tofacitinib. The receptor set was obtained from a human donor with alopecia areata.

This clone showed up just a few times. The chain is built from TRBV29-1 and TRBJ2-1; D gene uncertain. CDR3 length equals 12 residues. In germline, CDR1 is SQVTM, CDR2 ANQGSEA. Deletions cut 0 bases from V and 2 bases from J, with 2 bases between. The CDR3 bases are TGCAGCGTTGAAGACCCCTACAATGAGCAGTTCTTC. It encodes CSVEDPYNEQFF.

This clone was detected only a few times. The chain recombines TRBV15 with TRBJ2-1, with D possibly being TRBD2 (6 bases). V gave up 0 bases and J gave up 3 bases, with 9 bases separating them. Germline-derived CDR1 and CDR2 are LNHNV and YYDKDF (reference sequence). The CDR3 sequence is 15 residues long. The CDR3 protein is CATSREGGIYNEQFF. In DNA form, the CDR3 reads TGTGCCACCAGCAGAGAGGGGGGAATCTACAATGAGCAGTTCTTC.

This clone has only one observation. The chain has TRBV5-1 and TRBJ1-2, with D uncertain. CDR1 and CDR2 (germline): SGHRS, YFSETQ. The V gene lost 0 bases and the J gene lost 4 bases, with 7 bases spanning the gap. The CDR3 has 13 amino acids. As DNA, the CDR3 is TGCGCCAGCAGCTTGGGGGGATTCTATGGCTACACCTTC. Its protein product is CASSLGGFYGYTF. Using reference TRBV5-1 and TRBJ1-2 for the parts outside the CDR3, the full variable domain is KAGVTQTPRYLIKTRGQQVTLSCSPISGHRSVSWYQQTPGQGLQFLFEYFSETQRNKGNFPGRFSGRQFSNSRSEMNVSTLELGDSALYLCASSLGGFYGYTFGSGTRLTVV.

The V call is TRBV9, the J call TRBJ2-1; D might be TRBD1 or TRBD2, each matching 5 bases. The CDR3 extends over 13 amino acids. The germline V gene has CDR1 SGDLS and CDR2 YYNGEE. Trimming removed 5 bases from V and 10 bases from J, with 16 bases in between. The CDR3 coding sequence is TGTGCCAGCAGTGATGGGACCCTCATCGAGCAGTTCTTC. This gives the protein CASSDGTLIEQFF.

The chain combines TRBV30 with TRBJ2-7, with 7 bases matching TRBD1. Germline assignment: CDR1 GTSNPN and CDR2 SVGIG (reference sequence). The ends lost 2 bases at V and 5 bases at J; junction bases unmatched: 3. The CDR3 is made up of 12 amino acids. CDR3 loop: CAWSITGDEQYF. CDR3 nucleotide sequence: TGTGCCTGGAGTATCACAGGGGACGAGCAGTACTTC.

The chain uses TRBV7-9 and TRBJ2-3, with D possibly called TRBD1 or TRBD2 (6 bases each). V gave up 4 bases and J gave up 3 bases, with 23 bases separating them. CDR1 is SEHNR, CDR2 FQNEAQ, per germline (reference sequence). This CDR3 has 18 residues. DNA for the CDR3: TGTGCCAGCAGCTCCCCACTGGATATGGACAGCGGGACAGATACGCAGTATTTT. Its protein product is CASSSPLDMDSGTDTQYF. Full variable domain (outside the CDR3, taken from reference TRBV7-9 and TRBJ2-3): DTGVSQNPRHKITKRGQNVTFRCDPISEHNRLYWYRQTLGQGPEFLTYFQNEAQLEKSRLLSDRFSAERPKGSFSTLEIQRTEQGDSAMYLCASSSPLDMDSGTDTQYFGPGTRLTVL.

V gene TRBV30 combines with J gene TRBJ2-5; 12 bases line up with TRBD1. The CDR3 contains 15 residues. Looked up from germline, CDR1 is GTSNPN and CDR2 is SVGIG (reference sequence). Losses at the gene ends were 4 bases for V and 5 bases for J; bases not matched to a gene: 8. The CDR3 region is CAWNAGTGGAETQYF. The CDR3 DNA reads TGTGCCTGGAACGCCGGGACAGGGGGCGCGGAGACCCAGTACTTC.

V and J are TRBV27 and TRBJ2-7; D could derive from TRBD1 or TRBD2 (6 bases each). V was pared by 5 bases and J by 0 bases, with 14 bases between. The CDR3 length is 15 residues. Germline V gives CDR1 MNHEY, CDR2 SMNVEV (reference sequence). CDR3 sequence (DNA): TGTGCCAGCAGTGTTTATGGGGGGCGCTCCTACGAGCAGTACTTC. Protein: CASSVYGGRSYEQYF.

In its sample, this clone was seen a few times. CDR3 amino acids: CSVLIGGAPNEQFF. CDR3 sequence (DNA): TGCAGCGTCCTAATAGGGGGCGCCCCCAATGAGCAGTTCTTC. The rearrangement uses TRBV29-1 and TRBJ2-1; 7 positions agree with TRBD1. Looked up from germline, CDR1 is SQVTM and CDR2 is ANQGSEA. The CDR3 sequence is 14 residues long. The junction had 11 bases not matched to a gene; V was cut back by 6 bases and J by 6 bases.

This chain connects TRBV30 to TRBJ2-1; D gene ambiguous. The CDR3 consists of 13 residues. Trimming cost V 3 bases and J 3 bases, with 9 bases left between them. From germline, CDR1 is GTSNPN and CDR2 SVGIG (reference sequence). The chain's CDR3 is CAWSTVHYNEQFF. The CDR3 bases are TGTGCCTGGAGCACGGTTCACTACAATGAGCAGTTCTTC.

The CDR3 reads CAWSLLTYEQYF. In nucleotides, the CDR3 is TGTGCCTGGAGCCTTCTGACCTACGAGCAGTACTTC. The chain links TRBV30 to TRBJ2-7; unclear D gene. This CDR3 comprises 12 residues. The germline V and J ends were trimmed by 3 bases and 2 bases, with 8 bases remaining between them. The germline CDR1 and CDR2 sequences are GTSNPN and SVGIG (reference sequence). The whole variable domain, filled in from reference TRBV30 and TRBJ2-7, reads SQTIHQWPATLVQPVGSPLSLECTVEGTSNPNLYWYRQAAGRGLQLLFYSVGIGQISSEVPQNLSASRPQDRQFILSSKKLLLSDSGFYLCAWSLLTYEQYFGPGTRLTVT.

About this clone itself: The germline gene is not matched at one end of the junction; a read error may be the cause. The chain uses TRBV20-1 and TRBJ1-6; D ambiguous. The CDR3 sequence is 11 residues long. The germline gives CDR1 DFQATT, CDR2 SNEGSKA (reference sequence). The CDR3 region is CSARDWPVWLF. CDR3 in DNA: TGCAGTGCTAGAGATTGGCCCGTTTGGCTTTTT.

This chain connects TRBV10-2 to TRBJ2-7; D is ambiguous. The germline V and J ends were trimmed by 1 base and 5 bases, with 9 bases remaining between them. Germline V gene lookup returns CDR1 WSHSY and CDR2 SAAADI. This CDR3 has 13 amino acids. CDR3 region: CASSEFEANEQYF. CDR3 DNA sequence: TGCGCCAGCAGTGAGTTTGAGGCAAACGAGCAGTACTTC.

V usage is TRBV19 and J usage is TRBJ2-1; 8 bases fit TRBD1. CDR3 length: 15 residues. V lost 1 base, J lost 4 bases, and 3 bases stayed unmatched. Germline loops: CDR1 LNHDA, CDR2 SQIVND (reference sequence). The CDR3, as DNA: TGTGCCAGTAGTATAGGCAGGGGGCGATACAATGAGCAGTTCTTC. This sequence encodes CASSIGRGRYNEQFF.

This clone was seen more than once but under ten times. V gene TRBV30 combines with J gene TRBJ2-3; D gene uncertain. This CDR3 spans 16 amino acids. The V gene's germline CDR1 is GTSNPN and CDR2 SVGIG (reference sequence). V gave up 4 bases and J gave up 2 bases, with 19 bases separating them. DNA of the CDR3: TGTGCCTGGATTAAGACTCCGGGTAGCTTCACAGATACGCAGTATTTT. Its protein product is CAWIKTPGSFTDTQYF.

The CDR3 DNA follows: TGTGCCAGCAGTTTTAGTAGCATACCCACCGGGGAGCTGTTTTTT. It is translated as CASSFSSIPTGELFF. This chain joins TRBV28 and TRBJ2-2, with no clear D. V was clipped by 3 bases and J by 4 bases, with 12 bases between them. The CDR3 is 15 amino acids. The V gene's germline CDR1 is MDHEN and CDR2 SYDVKM.

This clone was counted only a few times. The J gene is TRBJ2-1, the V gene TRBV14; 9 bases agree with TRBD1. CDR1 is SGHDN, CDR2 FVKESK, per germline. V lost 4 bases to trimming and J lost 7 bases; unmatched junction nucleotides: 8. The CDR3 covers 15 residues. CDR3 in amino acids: CASSRKQGAYNEQFF. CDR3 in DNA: TGTGCCAGCAGCCGAAAACAGGGGGCGTATAATGAGCAGTTCTTC.

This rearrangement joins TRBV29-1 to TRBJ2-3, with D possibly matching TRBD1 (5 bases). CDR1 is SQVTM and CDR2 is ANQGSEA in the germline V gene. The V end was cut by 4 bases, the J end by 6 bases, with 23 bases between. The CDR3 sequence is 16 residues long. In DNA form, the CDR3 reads TGCAGCGTTGTAGGGGAAGAAAATACACAGTCGGATACGCAGTATTTT. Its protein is CSVVGEENTQSDTQYF.

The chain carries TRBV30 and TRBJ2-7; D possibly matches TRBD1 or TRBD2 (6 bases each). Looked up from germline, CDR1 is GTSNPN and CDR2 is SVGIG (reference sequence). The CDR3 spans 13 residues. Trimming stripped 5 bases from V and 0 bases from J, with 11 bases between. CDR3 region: CAWEGGSSYEQYF. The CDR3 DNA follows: TGTGCCTGGGAGGGGGGCAGCTCCTACGAGCAGTACTTC.

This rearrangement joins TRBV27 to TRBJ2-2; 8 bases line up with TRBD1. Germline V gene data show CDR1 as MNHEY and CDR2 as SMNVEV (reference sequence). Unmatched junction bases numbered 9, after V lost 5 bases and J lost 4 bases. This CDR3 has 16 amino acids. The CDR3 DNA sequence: TGTGCCAGCAGTGCCACGGACAGGGTGGCCACCGGGGAGCTGTTTTTT. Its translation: CASSATDRVATGELFF.